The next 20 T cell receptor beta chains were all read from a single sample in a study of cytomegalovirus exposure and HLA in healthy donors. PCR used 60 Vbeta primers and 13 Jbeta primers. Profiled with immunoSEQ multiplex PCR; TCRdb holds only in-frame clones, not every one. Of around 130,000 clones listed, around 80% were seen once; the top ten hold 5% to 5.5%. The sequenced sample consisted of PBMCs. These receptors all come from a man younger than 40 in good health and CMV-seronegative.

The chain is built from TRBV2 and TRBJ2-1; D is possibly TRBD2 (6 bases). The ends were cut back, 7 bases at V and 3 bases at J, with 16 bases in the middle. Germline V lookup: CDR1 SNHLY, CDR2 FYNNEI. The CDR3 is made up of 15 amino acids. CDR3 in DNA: TGTGCCAGCACAAAAGGGGCGGGGAGCTACAATGAGCAGTTCTTC. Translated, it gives CASTKGAGSYNEQFF.

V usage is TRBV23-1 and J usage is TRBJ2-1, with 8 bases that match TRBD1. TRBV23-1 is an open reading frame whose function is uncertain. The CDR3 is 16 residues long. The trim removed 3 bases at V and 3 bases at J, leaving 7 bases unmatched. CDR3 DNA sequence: TGCGCCAGCAGTCACTCTGTTACAGGGGGCTACAATGAGCAGTTCTTC. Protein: CASSHSVTGGYNEQFF.

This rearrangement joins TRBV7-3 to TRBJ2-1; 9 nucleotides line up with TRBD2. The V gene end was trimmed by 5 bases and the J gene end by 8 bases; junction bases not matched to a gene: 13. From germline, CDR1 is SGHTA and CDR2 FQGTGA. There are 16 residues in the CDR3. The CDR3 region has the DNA TGTGCCAGCAGCCCGGGCGGCGGGAGGGCGGGAGATGAGCAGTTCTTC. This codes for CASSPGGGRAGDEQFF.

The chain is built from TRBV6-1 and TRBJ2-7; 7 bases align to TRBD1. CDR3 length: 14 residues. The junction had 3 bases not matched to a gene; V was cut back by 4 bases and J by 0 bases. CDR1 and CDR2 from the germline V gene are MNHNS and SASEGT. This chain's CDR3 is CASSGQGGSYEQYF. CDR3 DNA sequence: TGTGCCAGCAGTGGACAGGGTGGCTCCTACGAGCAGTACTTC.

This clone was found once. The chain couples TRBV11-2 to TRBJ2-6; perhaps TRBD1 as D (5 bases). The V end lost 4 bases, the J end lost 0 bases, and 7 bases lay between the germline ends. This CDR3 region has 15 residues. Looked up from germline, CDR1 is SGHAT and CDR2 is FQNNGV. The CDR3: CASSSTGSGANVLTF. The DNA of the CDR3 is TGTGCCAGCAGCTCCACAGGCTCTGGGGCCAACGTCCTGACTTTC.

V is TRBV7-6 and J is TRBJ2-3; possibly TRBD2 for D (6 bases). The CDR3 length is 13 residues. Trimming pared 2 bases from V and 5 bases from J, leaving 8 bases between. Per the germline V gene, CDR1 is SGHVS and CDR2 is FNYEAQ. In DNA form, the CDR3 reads TGTGCCAGCAGCTTAACGGGGGAAGATACGCAGTATTTT. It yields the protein CASSLTGEDTQYF. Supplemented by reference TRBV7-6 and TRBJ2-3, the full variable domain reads GAGVSQSPRYKVTKRGQDVALRCDPISGHVSLYWYRQALGQGPEFLTYFNYEAQQDKSGLPNDRFSAERPEGSISTLTIQRTEQRDSAMYRCASSLTGEDTQYFGPGTRLTVL.

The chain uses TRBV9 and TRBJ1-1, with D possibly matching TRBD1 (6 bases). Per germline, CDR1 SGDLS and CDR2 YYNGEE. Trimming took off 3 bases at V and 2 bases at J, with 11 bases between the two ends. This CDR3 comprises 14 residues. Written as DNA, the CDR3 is TGTGCCAGCAGCGCAGGACAGATAAACACTGAAGCTTTCTTT. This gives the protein CASSAGQINTEAFF.

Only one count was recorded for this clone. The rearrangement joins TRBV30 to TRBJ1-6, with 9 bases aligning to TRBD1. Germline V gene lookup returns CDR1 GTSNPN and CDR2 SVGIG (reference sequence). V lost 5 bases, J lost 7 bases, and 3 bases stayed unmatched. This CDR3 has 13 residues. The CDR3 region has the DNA TGTGCCTGGTCGGGACAGGGAAATTCACCCCTCCACTTT. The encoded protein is CAWSGQGNSPLHF.

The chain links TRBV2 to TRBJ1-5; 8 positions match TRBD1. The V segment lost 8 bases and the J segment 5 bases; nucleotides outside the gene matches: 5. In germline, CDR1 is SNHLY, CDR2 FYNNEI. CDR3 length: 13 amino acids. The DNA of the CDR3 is TGTGCCAGCGGCGGACAGGGTTATCAGCCCCAGCATTTT. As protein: CASGGQGYQPQHF.

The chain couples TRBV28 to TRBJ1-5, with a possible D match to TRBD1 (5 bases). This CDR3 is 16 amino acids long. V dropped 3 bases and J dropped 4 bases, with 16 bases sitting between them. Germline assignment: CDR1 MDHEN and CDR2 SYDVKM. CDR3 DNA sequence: TGTGCCAGCAGTTTTTTAGGCCAGGGTTGGAATCAGCCCCAGCATTTT. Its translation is CASSFLGQGWNQPQHF.

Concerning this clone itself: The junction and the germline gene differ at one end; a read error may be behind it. In nucleotides, the CDR3 is TGTGCTAGCAGCCCCCTAACGGGGGGGGTAAATGAGCAGTTCTTC. Translation gives CASSPLTGGVNEQFF. J is TRBJ2-1 and V is TRBV7-7, with 8 bases fitting TRBD2. Germline V gene sequence: CDR1 SSHAT, CDR2 FNYEAQ (reference sequence). This CDR3 has 15 residues. Based on the CDR3 plus reference TRBV7-7 and TRBJ2-1, the full variable domain is GAGVSQSPRYKVTKRGQDVTLRCDPISSHATLYWYQQALGQGPEFLTYFNYEAQPDKSGLPSDRFSAERPEGSISTLTIQRTEQRDSAMYRCASSPLTGGVNEQFFGPGTRLTVL.

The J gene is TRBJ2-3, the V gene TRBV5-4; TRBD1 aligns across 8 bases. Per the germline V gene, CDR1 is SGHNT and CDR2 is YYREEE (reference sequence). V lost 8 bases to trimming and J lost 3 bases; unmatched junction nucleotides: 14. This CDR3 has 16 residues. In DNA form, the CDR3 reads TGTGCCAGTTTTAAAACCAGCAGGGGGCGGACAGATACGCAGTATTTT. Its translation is CASFKTSRGRTDTQYF.

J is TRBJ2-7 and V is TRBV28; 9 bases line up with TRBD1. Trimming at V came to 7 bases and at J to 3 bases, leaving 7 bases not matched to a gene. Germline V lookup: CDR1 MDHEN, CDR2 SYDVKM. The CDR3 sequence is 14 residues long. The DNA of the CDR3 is TGTGCCAGCACCCTAATGGGACAGGGCTACGAGCAGTACTTC. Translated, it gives CASTLMGQGYEQYF.

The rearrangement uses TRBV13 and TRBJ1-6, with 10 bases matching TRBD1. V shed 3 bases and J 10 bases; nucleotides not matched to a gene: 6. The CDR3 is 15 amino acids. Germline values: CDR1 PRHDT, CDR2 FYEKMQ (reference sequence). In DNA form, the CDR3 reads TGTGCCAGCAGCTTTGGGACAGGGGTAAAATCACCCCTCCACTTT. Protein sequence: CASSFGTGVKSPLHF.

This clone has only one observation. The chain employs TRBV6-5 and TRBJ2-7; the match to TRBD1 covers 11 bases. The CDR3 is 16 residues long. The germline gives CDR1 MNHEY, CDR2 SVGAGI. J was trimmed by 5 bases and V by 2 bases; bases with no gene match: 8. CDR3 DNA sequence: TGTGCCAGCAGTTACCATCCGGACAGGGGGCTAAACGAGCAGTACTTC. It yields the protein CASSYHPDRGLNEQYF.

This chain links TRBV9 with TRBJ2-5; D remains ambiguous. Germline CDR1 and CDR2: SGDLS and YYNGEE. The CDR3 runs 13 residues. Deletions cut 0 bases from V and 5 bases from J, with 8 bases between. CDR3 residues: CASSVGSTETQYF. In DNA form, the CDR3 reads TGTGCCAGCAGCGTAGGGAGCACGGAGACCCAGTACTTC.

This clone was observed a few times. The CDR3 nucleotides are TGTGCCAGCAGGCCGGGACTAGCGGGAGGTGAGCAGTTCTTC. Its translation: CASRPGLAGGEQFF. The V gene is TRBV5-6, the J gene TRBJ2-1; 15 bases are a match to TRBD2. The germline CDR1 and CDR2 sequences are SGHDT and YYEEEE. Trimming at V came to 5 bases and at J to 9 bases, leaving 3 bases not matched to a gene. The CDR3 contains 14 residues. Variable domain in full (rest from reference TRBV5-6 and TRBJ2-1): DAGVTQSPTHLIKTRGQQVTLRCSPKSGHDTVSWYQQALGQGPQFIFQYYEEEERQRGNFPDRFSGHQFPNYSSELNVNALLLGDSALYLCASRPGLAGGEQFFGPGTRLTVL.

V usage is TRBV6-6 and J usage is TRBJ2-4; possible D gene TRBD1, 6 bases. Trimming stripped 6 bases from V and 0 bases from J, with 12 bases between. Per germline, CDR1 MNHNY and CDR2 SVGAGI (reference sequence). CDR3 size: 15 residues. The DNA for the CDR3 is TGTGCCAGCAGAGAGGGGGAACTAGCCAAAAACATTCAGTACTTC. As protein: CASREGELAKNIQYF.

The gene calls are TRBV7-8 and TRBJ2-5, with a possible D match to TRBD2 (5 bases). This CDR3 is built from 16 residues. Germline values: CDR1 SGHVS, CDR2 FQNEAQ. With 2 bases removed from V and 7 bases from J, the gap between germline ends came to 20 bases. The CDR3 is CASSLPGLPTGVTQYF. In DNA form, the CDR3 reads TGTGCCAGCAGCTTACCCGGACTGCCCACCGGGGTGACCCAGTACTTC.

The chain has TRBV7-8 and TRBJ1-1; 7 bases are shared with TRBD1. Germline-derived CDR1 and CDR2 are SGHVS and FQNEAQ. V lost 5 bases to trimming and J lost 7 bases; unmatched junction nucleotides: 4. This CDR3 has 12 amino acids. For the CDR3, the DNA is TGTGCCAGCAGCAACAGGGGAGGTGAAGCTTTCTTT. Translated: CASSNRGGEAFF. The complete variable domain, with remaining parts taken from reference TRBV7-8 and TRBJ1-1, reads GAGVSQSPRYKVAKRGQDVALRCDPISGHVSLFWYQQALGQGPEFLTYFQNEAQLDKSGLPSDRFFAERPEGSVSTLKIQRTQQEDSAVYLCASSNRGGEAFFGQGTRLTVV.